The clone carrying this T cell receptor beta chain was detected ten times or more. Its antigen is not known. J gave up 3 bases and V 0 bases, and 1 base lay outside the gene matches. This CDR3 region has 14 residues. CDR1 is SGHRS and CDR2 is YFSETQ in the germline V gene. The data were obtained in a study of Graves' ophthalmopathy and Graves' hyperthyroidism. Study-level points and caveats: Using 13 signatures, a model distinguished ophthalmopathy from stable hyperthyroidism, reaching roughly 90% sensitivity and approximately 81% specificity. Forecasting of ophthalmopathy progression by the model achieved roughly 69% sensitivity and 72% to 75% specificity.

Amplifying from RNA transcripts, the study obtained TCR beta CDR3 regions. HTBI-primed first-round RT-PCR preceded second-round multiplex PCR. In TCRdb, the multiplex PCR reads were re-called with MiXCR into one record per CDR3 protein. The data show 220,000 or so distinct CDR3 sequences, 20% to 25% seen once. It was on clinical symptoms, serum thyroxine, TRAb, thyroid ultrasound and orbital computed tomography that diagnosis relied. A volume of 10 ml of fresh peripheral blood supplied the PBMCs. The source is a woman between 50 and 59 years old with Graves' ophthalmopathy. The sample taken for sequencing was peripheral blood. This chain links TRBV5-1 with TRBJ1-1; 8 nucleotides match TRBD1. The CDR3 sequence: CASSLGTGYTEAFF. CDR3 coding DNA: TGCGCCAGCAGCTTGGGGACAGGGTACACTGAAGCTTTCTTT.